This TCR beta chain was documented in a study of regulatory T cells in long-lasting Graves disease. Across the whole study: New Graves' disease cases had less than 3 months of antithyroid drugs.

Germline V CDR1 and CDR2: SGHRS, YFSETQ. The CDR3 loop spans 16 amino acids. V shed 0 bases and J shed 4 bases, with 14 bases lying between them. Regarding time point: newly diagnosed GD, antithyroid drugs for less than 3 months. Extracted PBMC RNA gave rise to the TCR library. In this sample, this clonotype turned up many times. CDR3-region Arm-PCR and iRepertoire HTBI primers produced the TCR beta libraries. TCRdb processed the multiplex PCR reads anew with MiXCR; each CDR3 protein has one entry. The table has 400,000 to 500,000 distinct CDR3 sequences, approximately 14% seen once. The same sample was also studied in work on T cells in Graves' hyperthyroidism and ophthalmopathy. That source reports: Patients aged 18 to 65 had newly diagnosed hyperthyroidism lasting under 2 months.

Sequenced material: peripheral blood mononuclear cells (PBMCs), taken at new diagnosis, from a patient treated with antithyroid drugs. This clonotype was obtained from a woman aged 50 to 65 with Graves disease. This chain uses TRBV5-1 with TRBJ2-1; D unclear. CDR3 bases: TGCGCCAGCAGCTTGGTCTCGGGTGTTACATACAATGAGCAGTTCTTC. Translated: CASSLVSGVTYNEQFF.